This T cell receptor (beta chain) was retrieved from a study of T cells in Graves' hyperthyroidism and ophthalmopathy. About the study: Peripheral blood samples were taken at initial diagnosis, prior to any treatment.

Uncontrolled infection, other autoimmune disease, pregnancy and lactation each barred patients from inclusion. There are many counts of this clonotype. What it binds is not known. CDR1 is MDHEN, CDR2 SYDVKM, per germline. CDR3 size: 13 residues. Trimming took 6 bases from V and 4 from J; bases not matched to a gene: 3. Study-level results: Ophthalmopathy and stable hyperthyroidism were separated by a 13 V-J model. Most thyroid clonotypes expanded above 0.001 appeared in blood too.

RNA transcripts were the template for amplifying TCR beta CDR3 regions. TCR CDR3 regions were first amplified by RT-PCR with HTBI primers. From the multiplex PCR reads, TCRdb called clonotypes with MiXCR, one entry per CDR3 protein. The sample lists fewer than 700,000 distinct CDR3 sequences; 16% were seen once. Sequenced input: blood. The clonotype was recovered from a young woman with Graves' hyperthyroidism. This sequence joins TRBV28 and TRBJ2-7; TRBD1 agrees at 10 bases. This CDR3 reads CASRGTGVYEQYF. The CDR3 nucleotides read TGTGCCAGCAGAGGGACAGGGGTTTACGAGCAGTACTTC. The variable domain in full, with the rest retrieved from reference TRBV28 and TRBJ2-7, is DVKVTQSSRYLVKRTGEKVFLECVQDMDHENMFWYRQDPGLGLRLIYFSYDVKMKEKGDIPEGYSVSREKKERFSLILESASTNQTSMYLCASRGTGVYEQYFGPGTRLTVT.